The 10 T cell receptor beta chains below all came from one sample that was sequenced in a study of pediatric ulcerative colitis. Data came from immunoSEQ multiplex PCR; TCRdb stores just in-frame clones and leaves some out. The repertoire holds roughly 18,000 clones, with just under 75% as singletons. During colonoscopy, one to two rectal pinch biopsies were collected. Sequenced: gut tissue. Source of these receptors: a boy aged 5-17 years with moderate ulcerative colitis.

This clone has just a few counts. The chain is built from TRBV5-4 and TRBJ2-5; the match to TRBD2 covers 9 bases. Per the germline V gene, CDR1 is SGHNT and CDR2 is YYREEE (reference sequence). The trim removed 0 bases at V and 8 bases at J, leaving 8 bases unmatched. CDR3 length equals 15 residues. The CDR3: CASSLVGGRATTQYF. The CDR3 DNA sequence: TGTGCCAGCAGCTTGGTGGGCGGGAGGGCCACTACCCAGTACTTC.

The chain carries TRBV7-3 and TRBJ2-2; 9 bases are a match to TRBD1. Germline V gene lookup returns CDR1 SGHTA and CDR2 FQGTGA. CDR3 size: 14 residues. The ends lost 4 bases at V and 6 bases at J; junction bases unmatched: 3. CDR3 sequence reads: CASSSGQGAGELFF. In nucleotides, the CDR3 is TGTGCCAGCAGCTCGGGACAGGGAGCCGGGGAGCTGTTTTTT.

This chain joins TRBV18 and TRBJ2-5; the D gene could be TRBD1 or TRBD2 (5 bases each). V was cut by 0 bases and J by 5 bases, with 10 bases left in between. Germline V gene data show CDR1 as KGHSH and CDR2 as LQKENI. The CDR3 is 14 amino acids. The chain's CDR3 is CASSPPGDGETQYF. The CDR3 nucleotides read TGTGCCAGCTCACCACCGGGGGACGGGGAGACCCAGTACTTC.

The chain carries TRBV11-2 and TRBJ2-1; the D gene is possibly TRBD1 (6 bases). The CDR3 loop spans 15 amino acids. V was trimmed by 5 bases and J by 8 bases, leaving 19 bases between them. Germline V gives CDR1 SGHAT, CDR2 FQNNGV. The CDR3 reads CASSESGTYYDEQFF. DNA of the CDR3: TGTGCCAGCAGCGAATCCGGGACATATTATGATGAGCAGTTCTTC.

This clone was observed a handful of times. The rearrangement links TRBV7-9 to TRBJ1-1; the D gene is possibly TRBD1 (5 bases). Per the germline V gene, CDR1 is SEHNR and CDR2 is FQNEAQ (reference sequence). Trimming shortened V by 1 base and J by 1 base, and 13 bases separated the two germline ends. This CDR3 spans 16 amino acids. CDR3 sequence reads: CASSLGVRVGNTEAFF. In DNA form, the CDR3 reads TGTGCCAGCAGCTTAGGCGTCAGGGTTGGGAACACTGAAGCTTTCTTT. Filled out from reference TRBV7-9 and TRBJ1-1, the complete variable domain reads DTGVSQNPRHKITKRGQNVTFRCDPISEHNRLYWYRQTLGQGPEFLTYFQNEAQLEKSRLLSDRFSAERPKGSFSTLEIQRTEQGDSAMYLCASSLGVRVGNTEAFFGQGTRLTVV.

Sample share makes this clone medium-sized. The CDR3, as DNA: TGTGCCAGTCAGCGAGGACTGGACTGGGATACGCAGTATTTT. Translating it yields CASQRGLDWDTQYF. The V gene is TRBV27, the J gene TRBJ2-3; TRBD2 might be the D (5 bases). V lost 9 bases to trimming and J lost 6 bases, with 19 bases between them. The CDR3 covers 14 residues. Germline V lookup: CDR1 MNHEY, CDR2 SMNVEV (reference sequence).

The V gene is TRBV7-9, the J gene TRBJ1-2, with a tentative D call TRBD1 (6 bases). From germline, CDR1 is SEHNR and CDR2 FQNEAQ (reference sequence). The CDR3 is 12 amino acids. Trimming pared 5 bases from V and 6 bases from J, leaving 10 bases between. CDR3 coding DNA: TGTGCCAGCAGCGGGGACACCCATGGCTACACCTTC. Protein product: CASSGDTHGYTF.

The rearrangement links TRBV6-5 to TRBJ1-1; D ambiguous. Germline assignment: CDR1 MNHEY and CDR2 SVGAGI. The CDR3 extends over 15 amino acids. V was shortened by 2 bases and J by 0 bases, with 10 bases between the two germline ends. CDR3 nucleotides: TGTGCCAGCAGTTACGGATCTAACATGAACACTGAAGCTTTCTTT. This translates into CASSYGSNMNTEAFF.

CDR3 amino acids: CASSSPSRQAGYTF. In nucleotides, the CDR3 is TGTGCCAGCAGTTCACCATCCCGACAGGCCGGCTACACCTTC. The J gene is TRBJ1-2, the V gene TRBV27; D is possibly TRBD1 (6 bases). The germline V gene has CDR1 MNHEY and CDR2 SMNVEV (reference sequence). Trimming cost V 4 bases and J 8 bases, with 17 bases left between them. The CDR3 loop spans 14 amino acids.

This clone was observed a handful of times. J is TRBJ2-5 and V is TRBV5-1; TRBD2 aligns across 8 bases. Germline V gene data show CDR1 as SGHRS and CDR2 as YFSETQ. The CDR3 sequence is 16 residues long. V lost 2 bases and J lost 2; bases outside the gene matches: 8. The CDR3 bases are TGCGCCAGCAGCTTTAGAAGCGGGGGCGGTCAAGAGACCCAGTACTTC. It encodes CASSFRSGGGQETQYF.